This T cell receptor (beta chain) was identified during a study of CD8 T cells in Susac syndrome. Findings and caveats of the study: The CD4+ T cell repertoires that were profiled in Susac syndrome showed no clonal expansion.

CDR1 is DFQATT and CDR2 is SNEGSKA in the germline V gene (reference sequence). The trim removed 5 bases at V and 5 bases at J, leaving 7 bases unmatched. This CDR3 contains 13 residues. Turning to this clonotype: Its antigen is unidentified.

RNA was extracted with the RNeasy kit, and a quantity of about 0.45 to 1 ug was reverse transcribed using random hexamers. It was immunoSEQ multiplex PCR that amplified TCR beta CDR3 across 54 Vbeta and 13 Jbeta. Using its own MiXCR run on the immunoSEQ multiplex PCR reads, TCRdb lists one record per CDR3 protein. The table has over 65,000 distinct CDR3 sequences, approximately 94% seen once. The chain carries TRBV20-1 and TRBJ2-5; 8 nucleotides agree with TRBD1. This clonotype originated in a human donor with Susac syndrome. The sample was CD4+ T cells from PBMCs. The CDR3 DNA follows: TGCAGTGCTTCCGGACAGGGTGTGGAGACCCAGTACTTC. It yields the protein CSASGQGVETQYF.